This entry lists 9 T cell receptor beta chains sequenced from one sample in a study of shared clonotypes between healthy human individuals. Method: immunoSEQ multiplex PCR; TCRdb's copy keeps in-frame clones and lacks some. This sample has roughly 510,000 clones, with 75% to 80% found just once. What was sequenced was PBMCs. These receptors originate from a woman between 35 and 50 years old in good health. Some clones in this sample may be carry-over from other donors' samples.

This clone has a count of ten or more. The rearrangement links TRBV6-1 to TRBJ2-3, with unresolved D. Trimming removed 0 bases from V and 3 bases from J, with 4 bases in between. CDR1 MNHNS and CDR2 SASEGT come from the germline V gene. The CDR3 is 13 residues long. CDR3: CASSEAETDTQYF. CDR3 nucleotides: TGTGCCAGCAGTGAAGCAGAGACAGATACGCAGTATTTT.

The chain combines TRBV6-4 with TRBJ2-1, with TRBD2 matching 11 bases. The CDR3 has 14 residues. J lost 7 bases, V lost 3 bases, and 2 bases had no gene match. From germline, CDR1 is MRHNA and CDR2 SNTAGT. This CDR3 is CASSELAGGNEQFF. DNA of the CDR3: TGTGCCAGCAGTGAATTAGCGGGAGGGAATGAGCAGTTCTTC.

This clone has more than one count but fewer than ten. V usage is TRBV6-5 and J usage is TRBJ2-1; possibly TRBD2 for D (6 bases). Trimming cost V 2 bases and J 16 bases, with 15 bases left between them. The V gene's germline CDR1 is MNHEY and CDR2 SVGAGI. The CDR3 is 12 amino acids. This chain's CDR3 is CASSYRPGLYFF. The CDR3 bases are TGTGCCAGCAGTTACCGGCCGGGACTGTACTTCTTC.

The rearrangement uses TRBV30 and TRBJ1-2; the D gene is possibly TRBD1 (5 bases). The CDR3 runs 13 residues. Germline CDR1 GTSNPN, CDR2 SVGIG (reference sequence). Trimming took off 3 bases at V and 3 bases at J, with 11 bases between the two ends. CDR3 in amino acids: CAWRRQGHYGYTF. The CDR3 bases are TGTGCCTGGAGAAGGCAGGGTCACTATGGCTACACCTTC.

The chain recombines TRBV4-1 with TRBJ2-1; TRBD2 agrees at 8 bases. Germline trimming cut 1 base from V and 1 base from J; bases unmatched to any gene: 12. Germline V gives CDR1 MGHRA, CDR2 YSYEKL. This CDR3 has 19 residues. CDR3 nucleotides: TGCGCCAGCAGCCAAGGACCTTTGGTAGCGGGATTGTCCTACAATGAGCAGTTCTTC. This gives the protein CASSQGPLVAGLSYNEQFF.

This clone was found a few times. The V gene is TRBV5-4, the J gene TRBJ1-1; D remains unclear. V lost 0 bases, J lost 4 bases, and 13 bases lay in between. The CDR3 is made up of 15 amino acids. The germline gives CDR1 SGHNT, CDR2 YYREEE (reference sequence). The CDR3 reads CASSLGSLSPTEAFF. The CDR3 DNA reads TGTGCCAGCAGCTTGGGCAGCCTCTCTCCCACTGAAGCTTTCTTT.

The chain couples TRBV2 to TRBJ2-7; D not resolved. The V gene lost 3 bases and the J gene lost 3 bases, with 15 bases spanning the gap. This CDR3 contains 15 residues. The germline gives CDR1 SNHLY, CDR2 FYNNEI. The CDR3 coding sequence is TGTGCCAGCAGTGACCCTGTAGAAACCCTCTACGAGCAGTACTTC. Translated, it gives CASSDPVETLYEQYF.

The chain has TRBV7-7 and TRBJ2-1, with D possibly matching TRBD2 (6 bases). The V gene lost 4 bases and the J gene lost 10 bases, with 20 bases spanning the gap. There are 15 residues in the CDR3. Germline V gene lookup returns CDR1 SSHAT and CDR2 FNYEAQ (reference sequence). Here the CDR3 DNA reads TGTGCCAGCAGCTCCGGACATGGTAGAGGAGGGGAGCAGTTCTTC. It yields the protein CASSSGHGRGGEQFF.

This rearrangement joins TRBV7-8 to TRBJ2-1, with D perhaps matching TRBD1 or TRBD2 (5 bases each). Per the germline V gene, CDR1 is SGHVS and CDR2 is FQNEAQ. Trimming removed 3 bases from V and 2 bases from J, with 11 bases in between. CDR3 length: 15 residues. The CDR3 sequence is CASSLFGGAYNEQFF. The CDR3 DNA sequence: TGTGCCAGCAGCTTGTTTGGGGGAGCCTACAATGAGCAGTTCTTC.